This entry concerns a single TCR beta chain. Its cognate antigen is unknown. Additional DNA sequences in this sample encode the identical CDR3. These data come from a study of cytomegalovirus exposure and HLA in healthy donors. Germline V gene sequence: CDR1 SGHRS, CDR2 YFSETQ. V was clipped by 0 bases and J by 2 bases; unmatched bases: 2. The CDR3 runs to 14 residues. Findings and caveats of the study: Cytomegalovirus status was reportedly diagnosed by the classifier with high sensitivity and specificity.

The table came from immunoSEQ multiplex PCR; TCRdb's copy has only in-frame clones and leaves some out. Among 150,000 to 200,000 clones listed, approximately 87% were seen once. The clonotype originates from a woman aged 25-40 years in good health and CMV-seronegative. The material sequenced was PBMCs. This chain uses TRBV5-1 with TRBJ2-7, with 7 bases aligning to TRBD1. Written as DNA, the CDR3 is TGCGCCAGCAGCTTGGGACAGGGCGCCTACGAGCAGTACTTC. As protein: CASSLGQGAYEQYF.